The 13 T cell receptor beta chains listed next were all sequenced from one sample in a study of post-analysis software for immune sequencing data. Regarding the study as a whole: Relative to controls, patients had several TRBV segments at higher frequency, with TRBV5-6, TRBV5-1 and TRBV20-1 among these.

For these TCRs, the target antigens are not known. Unique molecular identifiers had been added to the TCR beta cDNA libraries. TCRdb called the PCR reads again in MiXCR, with one record for every CDR3 protein. The table lists fewer than 700,000 distinct CDR3 sequences, 44% of them singletons. Sequencing was done on a sample of blood. The receptors derive from a girl aged 10 to 17 with multiple sclerosis.

The chain recombines TRBV10-3 with TRBJ1-1, with 8 bases that match TRBD1. The CDR3 covers 14 residues. J gave up 5 bases and V 4 bases, and 6 bases lay outside the gene matches. Germline values: CDR1 ENHRY, CDR2 SYGVKD. CDR3 region: CAISGTGKGTEAFF. The CDR3 DNA follows: TGTGCCATCAGTGGGACAGGGAAGGGTACTGAAGCTTTCTTT.

This clonotype was found a few times. This chain connects TRBV5-1 to TRBJ2-7; 7 bases are a match to TRBD2. Germline V lookup: CDR1 SGHRS, CDR2 YFSETQ. With 0 bases clipped from V and 1 base from J, the junction kept 7 bases outside the gene matches. The CDR3 length is 16 residues. CDR3 protein: CASSLAVAGGSYEQYF. CDR3 DNA: TGCGCCAGCAGCTTGGCCGTAGCGGGCGGATCCTACGAGCAGTACTTC.

The V call is TRBV7-2, the J call TRBJ1-2; the D gene is possibly TRBD1 (6 bases). In germline, CDR1 is SGHTA, CDR2 FQGNSA. The ends were cut back, 3 bases at V and 8 bases at J, with 13 bases in the middle. The CDR3 runs to 13 residues. CDR3 nucleotides: TGTGCCAGCAGCTTTGACAGGCTACAGGGCTACACCTTC. Amino acids: CASSFDRLQGYTF.

This chain uses TRBV12-3 or TRBV12-4 with TRBJ1-1, with 7 bases fitting TRBD1. The CDR3 is made up of 16 amino acids. Trimming took 3 bases from V and 3 from J; bases not matched to a gene: 10. Here the CDR3 reads CASSLGSTGSDTEAFF. CDR3 DNA: TGTGCCAGCAGTTTGGGCTCGACAGGGTCGGACACTGAAGCTTTCTTT.

This clonotype was counted a few times. The rearrangement uses TRBV11-3 and TRBJ2-1; 10 nucleotides agree with TRBD2. CDR3 length: 15 residues. V lost 6 bases to trimming and J lost 6 bases; unmatched junction nucleotides: 8. Germline assignment: CDR1 SGHNT and CDR2 YENEEA. DNA of the CDR3: TGTGCCAGCAGGAAGAGCGGGAGGGCCCCCAATGAGCAGTTCTTC. Amino acids: CASRKSGRAPNEQFF.

CDR3 region: CASSLDQQRGQYF. In DNA, the CDR3 is TGCGCCAGCAGCTTGGACCAGCAGCGCGGGCAGTACTTC. The V gene is TRBV5-1, the J gene TRBJ2-7; D not resolved. Trimming removed 0 bases at V and 9 bases at J, with 13 bases between. The CDR3 covers 13 residues. In germline, CDR1 is SGHRS, CDR2 YFSETQ.

This chain uses TRBV7-8 with TRBJ1-1; D perhaps matches TRBD1 (5 bases). V shed 6 bases and J shed 3 bases, with 14 bases lying between them. Germline V CDR1 and CDR2: SGHVS, FQNEAQ. The length of the CDR3 is 14 residues. CDR3 sequence: CASRSRAGDTEAFF. In DNA, the CDR3 is TGTGCCAGCAGGAGCAGGGCGGGCGACACTGAAGCTTTCTTT.

V and J are TRBV12-3 or TRBV12-4 and TRBJ1-6; D gene ambiguous. The CDR3 covers 15 residues. V was shortened by 6 bases and J by 3 bases, with 12 bases between the two germline ends. Here the CDR3 DNA reads TGTGCCAGCAGATCACCACTGGGCTATAATTCACCCCTCCACTTT. As protein: CASRSPLGYNSPLHF.

This clonotype was seen a few times. The rearrangement uses TRBV12-3 or TRBV12-4 and TRBJ2-1; TRBD2 might be the D (7 bases). The CDR3 length is 18 residues. V lost 5 bases and J 6 bases, leaving 26 bases between the germline ends. The DNA of the CDR3 is TGTGCCAGCAGTCTCCTAGGGGGAGGGCCAGGGTACGGCAATGAGCAGTTCTTC. Protein sequence: CASSLLGGGPGYGNEQFF.

This sequence joins TRBV5-1 and TRBJ2-1; no clear D. The V end lost 3 bases, the J end lost 12 bases, and 13 bases lay between the germline ends. This CDR3 is 12 amino acids long. The germline V gene has CDR1 SGHRS and CDR2 YFSETQ. CDR3 DNA: TGCGCCAGCAGCTCCGACGGTCTTCGGCAGTTCTTC. This translates into CASSSDGLRQFF.

The V call is TRBV12-3 or TRBV12-4, the J call TRBJ1-4, with D possibly TRBD1 on 5 matching bases. V was pared by 4 bases and J by 5 bases, with 11 bases between. The CDR3 runs to 14 residues. The DNA of the CDR3 is TGTGCCAGCAGTTCCAGGGTAGTCAATGAAAAACTGTTTTTT. The encoded protein is CASSSRVVNEKLFF.

The chain joins TRBV24-1 to TRBJ2-3, with 9 bases identical to TRBD2. The CDR3 has 18 residues. V lost 2 bases, J lost 4 bases, and 12 bases stayed unmatched. The germline V gene has CDR1 KGHDR and CDR2 SFDVKD. For the CDR3, the DNA is TGTGCCACCAGTGATTCCTTTAATAGCGGGAGTGAAGCAGATACGCAGTATTTT. It encodes CATSDSFNSGSEADTQYF.

CDR3 sequence reads: CASSITGEGYNEQFF. CDR3 DNA: TGCGCCAGCAGCATAACAGGGGAGGGCTACAATGAGCAGTTCTTC. The rearrangement links TRBV5-1 to TRBJ2-1; D may be TRBD1 or TRBD2 (7 bases each). V was trimmed by 4 bases and J by 3 bases, leaving 14 bases between them. From germline, CDR1 is SGHRS and CDR2 YFSETQ. The CDR3 is 15 residues long.